Sequencing of this T cell receptor beta chain was carried out in a study of shared clonotypes between healthy human individuals. Study-level information: Each donor's CD8 memory used one plate, CD8 naive two, each CD4 subset three. Overall study findings and caveats: The sampled material consisted only of blood, and tissue repertoires are likely to differ. Some clonotypes were shared by all four sorted-subset donors, while others were not shared. The non-shared ones had lower generation probabilities than the shared ones.

Worth noting for this clone: The target antigen is unknown.

The CDR3 is made up of 13 amino acids. Germline CDR1 and CDR2: SGHNT and YYREEE (reference sequence). V trimming: 4 bases; J trimming: 6 bases; junction bases outside the gene matches: 5. Once extracted for a subset, genomic DNA was divided evenly among several immunoSEQ plates. Libraries were prepared by immunoSEQ multiplex PCR; TCRdb keeps only in-frame clonotypes and omits some of them. The sample contains around 2.3 million clones, around 95% of which appear only once. The clonotype comes from a man younger than 35 in good health. Sequences were obtained from naive CD4+ T cells sorted from blood. Regarding subset: CD45RA+ positively selected. The genes are TRBV5-4 and TRBJ1-1; 8 bases fit TRBD1. CDR3 bases: TGTGCCAGCAGCCGAGACAGGGGACCTGAAGCTTTCTTT. Translated: CASSRDRGPEAFF.